This is a list of T cell receptor beta chains from one sample in a study of blood T cell repertoires in COVID-19. Clones were sequenced by immunoSEQ multiplex PCR, and TCRdb holds only the in-frame ones, with some missing. The table shows approximately 280,000 clones, with roughly 80% occurring only once. Sequencing used PBMCs or T cells enriched from blood (not recorded which). Receptors were obtained from a man aged 35 to 55 who had been exposed to COVID-19. Each CDR3 is given with its conserved first and last residue. The order of the fields is J gene, V gene, D gene, clone size, CDR3 DNA, CDR3 protein. The D gene is left open where the match is weak. Clone sizes are given selectively: once, few, many, or a class where the clone is expanded.

J: TRBJ2-1; V: TRBV2; D: NA; size: NA; DNA: TGTGCCAGCAGTGGGTGGAGGGACGCTGAGCAGTTCTTC; CDR3: CASSGWRDAEQFF
J: TRBJ1-1; V: TRBV5-1; D: NA; size: NA; DNA: TGCGCCAGCAGACCGACAGCGAACACTGAAGCTTTCTTT; CDR3: CASRPTANTEAFF
J: TRBJ1-3; V: TRBV19; D: TRBD1; size: NA; DNA: TGTGCCAGTAGTATATCGGGACAGGGATACTCTGGAAACACCATATATTTT; CDR3: CASSISGQGYSGNTIYF
J: TRBJ1-5; V: TRBV5-5; D: TRBD1; size: NA; DNA: TGTGCCAGCAGCTTCGGGGACAGTAGCAATCAGCCCCAGCATTTT; CDR3: CASSFGDSSNQPQHF
J: TRBJ2-5; V: TRBV4-1; D: TRBD2; size: NA; DNA: TGCGCCAGCAGCCAAGGGACTAGCGATGGGACCCAGTACTTC; CDR3: CASSQGTSDGTQYF
J: TRBJ1-1; V: TRBV9; D: TRBD1; size: NA; DNA: TGTGCCAGCAGCGTAGACAGGGGGCTGTATACTGAAGCTTTCTTT; CDR3: CASSVDRGLYTEAFF
J: TRBJ1-6; V: TRBV18; D: TRBD1; size: NA; DNA: TGTGCCAGCTCACCGACAGGGAATGATTCACCCCTCCACTTT; CDR3: CASSPTGNDSPLHF
J: TRBJ2-5; V: TRBV24-1; D: NA; size: NA; DNA: TGTGCCACCAGTGATTTGCGGGGGAAGACCCAGTACTTC; CDR3: CATSDLRGKTQYF
J: TRBJ1-1; V: TRBV6-5; D: NA; size: NA; DNA: TGTGCCAGCAGTTGGATAAGGGAGGCGCGGACTGAAGCTTTCTTT; CDR3: CASSWIREARTEAFF
J: TRBJ1-6; V: TRBV5-5; D: NA; size: NA; DNA: TGTGCCAGCAGCGCGACTTCGGTTTTAGATTCACCCCTCCACTTT; CDR3: CASSATSVLDSPLHF
J: TRBJ1-5; V: TRBV5-4; D: NA; size: NA; DNA: TGTGCCAGCAGCCAAGGGGACTCCCAAGGGCCCCAGCATTTT; CDR3: CASSQGDSQGPQHF
J: TRBJ1-2; V: TRBV27; D: NA; size: NA; DNA: TGTGCCAGCAGTCTCCAGGGGTATGGCTACACCTTC; CDR3: CASSLQGYGYTF
J: TRBJ2-1; V: TRBV30; D: TRBD1; size: NA; DNA: TGTGCCTGGGGGGACAGCTACAATGAGCAGTTCTTC; CDR3: CAWGDSYNEQFF
J: TRBJ1-1; V: TRBV18; D: NA; size: NA; DNA: TGTGCCAGCTCGCCTACAGGGTATGGCACTGAAGCTTTCTTT; CDR3: CASSPTGYGTEAFF
J: TRBJ1-2; V: TRBV9; D: NA; size: NA; DNA: TGTGCCAGCACCCAAGACAGTAACTATGGCTACACCTTC; CDR3: CASTQDSNYGYTF
J: TRBJ1-5; V: TRBV5-1; D: TRBD1; size: NA; DNA: TGCGCCAGCAGCGTCGGACAGGGCTCAGGTCAGCCCCAGCATTTT; CDR3: CASSVGQGSGQPQHF
J: TRBJ1-1; V: TRBV9; D: NA; size: NA; DNA: TGTGCCAGCAGCTCAGGATTCACTGAAGCTTTCTTT; CDR3: CASSSGFTEAFF
J: TRBJ2-1; V: TRBV19; D: TRBD2; size: NA; DNA: TGTGCCAGTAGTGTCGATAGCGGGAGGTGGAATGAGCAGTTCTTC; CDR3: CASSVDSGRWNEQFF
J: TRBJ2-3; V: TRBV30; D: TRBD2; size: NA; DNA: TGTGCCCAACTAGCGCCGAGCACAGATACGCAGTATTTT; CDR3: CAQLAPSTDTQYF
J: TRBJ2-3; V: TRBV14; D: NA; size: many; DNA: TGTGCCAGCAGAGACACAGGGTACACAGATACGCAGTATTTT; CDR3: CASRDTGYTDTQYF
J: TRBJ2-2; V: TRBV18; D: NA; size: NA; DNA: TGTGCCAGCTCACCACGCCCGGCCGGGGAGCTGTTTTTT; CDR3: CASSPRPAGELFF
J: TRBJ2-1; V: TRBV27; D: TRBD1; size: once; DNA: TGTGCCAGCAGTTTATCTGGGACAGCCTACAATGAGCAGTTCTTC; CDR3: CASSLSGTAYNEQFF
J: TRBJ2-3; V: TRBV7-9; D: NA; size: NA; DNA: TGTGCCAGCAGCTTCCCCCTCCAAGGGGCAGATACGCAGTATTTT; CDR3: CASSFPLQGADTQYF
J: TRBJ2-2; V: TRBV24-1; D: NA; size: NA; DNA: TGTGCCACCCAAAGACGGGGTATAGGCACCGGGGAGCTGTTTTTT; CDR3: CATQRRGIGTGELFF
J: TRBJ2-3; V: TRBV2; D: TRBD1; size: NA; DNA: TGTGCCAGGGGGACAGGGCGGTTGGATACGCAGTATTTT; CDR3: CARGTGRLDTQYF
J: TRBJ2-1; V: TRBV29-1; D: TRBD1; size: NA; DNA: TGCAGCGTCCTAGAACGGGACAGGGGGGCCGGCTACAATGAGCAGTTCTTC; CDR3: CSVLERDRGAGYNEQFF
J: TRBJ1-1; V: TRBV30; D: TRBD1; size: NA; DNA: TGTGCCTGGAGTGCACAGGGGACAGCTTTCTTT; CDR3: CAWSAQGTAFF
J: TRBJ2-5; V: TRBV14; D: NA; size: NA; DNA: TGTGCCAGCAGCCAAGTCTTGTCGGGTGGGAGTGTCGGTCAAGAGACCCAGTACTTC; CDR3: CASSQVLSGGSVGQETQYF
J: TRBJ2-3; V: TRBV7-9; D: NA; size: NA; DNA: TGTGCCAGCGGTACAAGTAGCACAGATACGCAGTATTTT; CDR3: CASGTSSTDTQYF
J: TRBJ2-5; V: TRBV6-1; D: NA; size: NA; DNA: TGTGCCAGCAGTGAACTTCCGGTCCAAGAGACCCAGTACTTC; CDR3: CASSELPVQETQYF
J: TRBJ2-1; V: TRBV9; D: NA; size: NA; DNA: TGTGCCAGCAGCGTACCGCCAGGTGAGCAGTTCTTC; CDR3: CASSVPPGEQFF
J: TRBJ2-6; V: TRBV2; D: NA; size: NA; DNA: TGTGCCAGCCTACCGGACAGATTAACTTCTGGGGCCAACGTCCTGACTTTC; CDR3: CASLPDRLTSGANVLTF
J: TRBJ1-3; V: TRBV11-3; D: NA; size: NA; DNA: TGTGCCAGCAGTCTGGACTTCGGCGGGGGAAACACCATATATTTT; CDR3: CASSLDFGGGNTIYF
J: TRBJ1-1; V: TRBV18; D: TRBD1; size: once; DNA: TGTGCCAGCTCACCACGCTGGGGGGACAGGGTGAAGTCCACTGAAGCTTTCTTT; CDR3: CASSPRWGDRVKSTEAFF